This T cell receptor beta chain was documented in a study of neurological immune-mediated disorders. V was trimmed by 0 bases and J by 5 bases, leaving 8 bases between them. Germline lookup yields CDR1 SGHRS and CDR2 YFSETQ. The CDR3 has 13 residues. This clonotype appeared many times. As yet, its antigen is unknown. Using its own MiXCR run on the 5' RACE reads, TCRdb lists one record per CDR3 protein. The sample shows approximately 50,000 distinct CDR3 sequences, roughly 3.8% of them seen only once. Study results and limitations: The greatest TCR clonal expansion appeared in HTLV-1-associated myelopathy and the smallest, falling below healthy controls, in multiple sclerosis. Across subjects, no CDR3 amino acid sequence appeared in expanded clones of more than one subject, a finding that suggested private repertoires in all groups.

Sequenced sample: PBMCs. This rearrangement joins TRBV5-1 to TRBJ1-1; D not resolved. This receptor was taken from a man aged 60-69 years with multiple sclerosis. CDR3: CASSLVERTEAFF. CDR3 sequence (DNA): TGCGCCAGCAGCTTGGTTGAGAGGACTGAAGCTTTCTTT.